The source of this T cell receptor beta chain is a study of blood T cell repertoires in COVID-19. On the study more broadly: T cells, B-cell-depleted T cells, or PBMCs supplied cDNA or gDNA.

The CDR3 loop spans 14 amino acids. Germline V gene lookup returns CDR1 KGHDR and CDR2 SFDVKD. The junction had 4 bases not matched to a gene; V was cut back by 4 bases and J by 3 bases. Assay used: immunoSEQ multiplex PCR; TCRdb lists only in-frame clones, some missing. The sample holds 140,000 or so clones; about 79% are singletons and the top ten take about 3%. The chain uses TRBV24-1 and TRBJ2-5; 7 bases line up with TRBD1. The sequenced material came from peripheral blood. The sequence was collected from a woman of 80 years or more with acute or convalescent COVID-19. CDR3 sequence: CATSDVGTEETQYF. CDR3 bases: TGTGCCACCAGTGACGTCGGGACAGAAGAGACCCAGTACTTC.